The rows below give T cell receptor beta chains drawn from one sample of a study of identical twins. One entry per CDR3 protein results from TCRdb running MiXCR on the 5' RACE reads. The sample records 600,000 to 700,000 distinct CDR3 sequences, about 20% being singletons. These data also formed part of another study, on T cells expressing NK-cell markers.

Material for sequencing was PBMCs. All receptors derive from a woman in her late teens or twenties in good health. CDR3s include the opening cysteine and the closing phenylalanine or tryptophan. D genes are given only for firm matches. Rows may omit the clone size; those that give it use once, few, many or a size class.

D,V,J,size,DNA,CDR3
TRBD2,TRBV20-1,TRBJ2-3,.,TGCAGTGCTAGTCTCTTTCAACTAGCGGACACAGATACGCAGTATTTT,CSASLFQLADTDTQYF
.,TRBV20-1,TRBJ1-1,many,TGCAGTGCTAGAGGTAACACTGAAGCTTTCTTT,CSARGNTEAFF
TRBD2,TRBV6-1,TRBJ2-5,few,TGTGCCAGCAGCCCCGAGCGGGAGGGCCGGAAAGAGACCCAGTACTTC,CASSPEREGRKETQYF
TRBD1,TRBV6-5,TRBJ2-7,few,TGTGCCAGCAGTTACAGGGACAGTACTTCCTACGAGCAGTACTTC,CASSYRDSTSYEQYF
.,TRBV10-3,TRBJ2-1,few,TGTGCCATCAGTGAGTCGGGGGCAAATGAGCAGTTCTTC,CAISESGANEQFF
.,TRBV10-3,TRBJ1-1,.,TGTGCCATCAGGGAAAGACAGGAAGCTTTCTTT,CAIRERQEAFF
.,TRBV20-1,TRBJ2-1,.,TGCAGTGCTGGCCAGACGGGAACCGAGCAGTTCTTC,CSAGQTGTEQFF
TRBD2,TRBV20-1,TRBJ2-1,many,TGCAGTGCGAACCGCCCGGGACTAGTCGGCAATGAGCAGTTCTTC,CSANRPGLVGNEQFF
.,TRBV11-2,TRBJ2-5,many,TGTGCCAGCAGCTTAGTATTGAGGAGGGAAGAGACCCAGTACTTC,CASSLVLRREETQYF
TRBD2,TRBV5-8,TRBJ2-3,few,TGTGCCAGCAGCCTCGGACTAGCGCTTACCACAGATACGCAGTATTTT,CASSLGLALTTDTQYF
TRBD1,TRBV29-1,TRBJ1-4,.,TGCAGCGTTGCTCCGGGACAGGGGGGGAAACTGTTTTTT,CSVAPGQGGKLFF
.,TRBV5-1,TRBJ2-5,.,TGCGCCAGCAGCTTGGCCAGGGGGGCAGTGAAGAACCAAGAGACCCAGTACTTC,CASSLARGAVKNQETQYF
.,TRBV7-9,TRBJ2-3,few,TGTGCCAGCAGCCACCCCACAGGGTCCACAGATACGCAGTATTTT,CASSHPTGSTDTQYF
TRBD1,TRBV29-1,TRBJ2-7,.,TGCAGCGTGCTTGGTTGGGGTCGGGACAGCGTCTACGAGCAGTACTTC,CSVLGWGRDSVYEQYF
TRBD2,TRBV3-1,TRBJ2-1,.,TGTGCCAGCAGCCAAGCGGGGGGTGGGGTCGGGGAGCAGTTCTTC,CASSQAGGGVGEQFF
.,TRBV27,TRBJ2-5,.,TGTGCCAGCAGTTACCTGAACCAAGAGACCCAGTACTTC,CASSYLNQETQYF
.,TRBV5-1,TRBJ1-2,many,TGCGCCAGCAGCATCGACAGTCATGGCTACACCTTC,CASSIDSHGYTF
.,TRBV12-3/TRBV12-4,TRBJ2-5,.,TGTGCCAGCCGGATAGGGAGTAAAGAGACCCAGTACTTC,CASRIGSKETQYF
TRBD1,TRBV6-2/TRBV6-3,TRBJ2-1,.,TGTGCCAGCAGTTACTTTATGGGACAGGGCTTCTCCTACAATGAGCAGTTCTTC,CASSYFMGQGFSYNEQFF
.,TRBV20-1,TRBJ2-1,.,TGCAGTGCTGCACCCGGGAGAGTGGGGATAAATGAGCAGTTCTTC,CSAAPGRVGINEQFF
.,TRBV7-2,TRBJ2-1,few,TGTGCCAGCAGCCCCCAACTCGTTAGCTCCTACAATGAGCAGTTCTTC,CASSPQLVSSYNEQFF
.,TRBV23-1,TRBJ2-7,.,TGCGCCAGCAGTGAATCAGGGGTCAGCTCCTACGAGCAGTACTTC,CASSESGVSSYEQYF
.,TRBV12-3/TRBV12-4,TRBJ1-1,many,TGTGCCAGCAGGGGCACAAAGCACACTGAAGCTTTCTTT,CASRGTKHTEAFF
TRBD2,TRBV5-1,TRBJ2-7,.,TGCGCCAGCAGCCTCGGGACTAGGCTTTACGAGCAGTACTTC,CASSLGTRLYEQYF
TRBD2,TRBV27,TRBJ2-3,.,TGTGCCAGCCGTGGGGCTAGCGGGGGACGGGATACGCAGTATTTT,CASRGASGGRDTQYF
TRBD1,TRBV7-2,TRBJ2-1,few,TGTGCCAGCAGCATCCGGGACAGGGCCCCTGAGCAGTTCTTC,CASSIRDRAPEQFF
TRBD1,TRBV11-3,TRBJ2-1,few,TGTGCCAGCAGCTTAGGACAGGGTGGGTATGAGCAGTTCTTC,CASSLGQGGYEQFF
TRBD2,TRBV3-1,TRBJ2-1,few,TGTGCCAGTAACGGGGGGTGGGGTTCCTACAATGAGCAGTTCTTC,CASNGGWGSYNEQFF
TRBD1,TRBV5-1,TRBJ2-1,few,TGCGCCAGCAGCCCGCCGGGACAGGGTCCCAATGAGCAGTTCTTC,CASSPPGQGPNEQFF
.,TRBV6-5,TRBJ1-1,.,TGTGCCAGCAGTTACTCGAGGGAGCCTGGAAAAACTGAAGCTTTCTTT,CASSYSREPGKTEAFF
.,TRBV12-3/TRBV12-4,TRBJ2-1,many,TGTGCCAGCAGTTTAGCCGAGCACAATGAGCAGTTCTTC,CASSLAEHNEQFF
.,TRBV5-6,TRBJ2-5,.,TGTGCCAGCAGCTTGGGCACAACAGAGACCCAGTACTTC,CASSLGTTETQYF
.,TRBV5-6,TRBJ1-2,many,TGTGCCAGCACCCTTGGGGTATCTGAAGACTATGGCTACACCTTC,CASTLGVSEDYGYTF
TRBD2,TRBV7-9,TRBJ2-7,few,TGTGCCAGCAGCTCGGGAGGGACCTACTACGAGCAGTACTTC,CASSSGGTYYEQYF
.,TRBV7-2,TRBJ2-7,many,TGTGCCAGCAGCTTAGTTGCTTCTGAGCAGTACTTC,CASSLVASEQYF
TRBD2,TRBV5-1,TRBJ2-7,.,TGCGCCAGCAGTTATACAGAGCGGGGGGCCGCCTACGAGCAGTACTTC,CASSYTERGAAYEQYF
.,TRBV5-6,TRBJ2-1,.,TGTGCCAGCAGCTTGGCCGGGGAAAATGAGCAGTTCTTC,CASSLAGENEQFF
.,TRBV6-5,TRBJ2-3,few,TGTGCCAGCAGTTTCACCTTCCAGGGACGCACAGATACGCAGTATTTT,CASSFTFQGRTDTQYF
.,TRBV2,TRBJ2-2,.,TGTGCCAGCGGAAGGTGGACCGGGGAGCTGTTTTTT,CASGRWTGELFF